This TCR beta chain was sequenced for a study of spatial heterogeneity in lung cancer. The study's findings and limits: Among blood samples, ubiquitous expanded tumor TCRs appeared more at resection than at follow-up.

Regarding time point: sample taken at primary tumor resection. TCRdb re-called the 5' RACE reads through MiXCR, storing one row per CDR3 protein. The sample records 40,000 to 55,000 distinct CDR3 sequences, approximately 14% being singletons. In regard to this clonotype: Antigen: not known.

The sample here was PBMCs, taken at surgery. The source is a male donor with early-stage non-small cell lung cancer.

CDR3 in DNA: TGTGCCAGCAGCCAGGGGGATAGGTATCAGCCCCAGCATTTT. Translation gives CASSQGDRYQPQHF. The chain uses TRBV2 and TRBJ1-5; TRBD1 agrees at 7 bases. V lost 6 bases to trimming and J lost 5 bases; unmatched junction nucleotides: 7. This CDR3 is built from 14 residues. Germline V gene lookup returns CDR1 SNHLY and CDR2 FYNNEI. Variable domain in full (rest from reference TRBV2 and TRBJ1-5): EPEVTQTPSHQVTQMGQEVILRCVPISNHLYFYWYRQILGQKVEFLVSFYNNEISEKSEIFDDQFSVERPDGSNFTLKIRSTKLEDSAMYFCASSQGDRYQPQHFGDGTRLSIL.